This TCR beta chain was sequenced during a study of blood T cell repertoires in COVID-19. Study details: PBMCs, B-cell-depleted T cells, or T cells provided the cDNA or gDNA that made up the material.

Generated by immunoSEQ multiplex PCR, the TCRdb table keeps only in-frame clones and is missing some. The data contain under 45,000 clones, about 90% of them singletons. Trimming removed 6 bases from V and 3 bases from J, with 18 bases in between. Germline V gene data show CDR1 as LNHDA and CDR2 as SQIVND (reference sequence). The CDR3 is 15 residues long. Material: peripheral blood. The chain couples TRBV19 to TRBJ2-7, with a possible D match to TRBD1 (6 bases). The TCR originated in a man aged 60-69 years with active COVID-19. The CDR3 nucleotides are TGTGCCAGTAGGGGGGCCGACAGCCTTTACTACGAGCAGTACTTC. Translated: CASRGADSLYYEQYF.